This is a list of T cell receptor beta chains from one sample in a study of blood T cell repertoires in COVID-19. Profiled with immunoSEQ multiplex PCR; TCRdb holds only in-frame clones, not every one. The sample yields 150,000 to 200,000 clones, roughly 88% seen once. The sequenced material came from PBMCs or T cells enriched from blood (not recorded which). Receptors were obtained from a young woman who had recovered from COVID-19. CDR3s include the opening cysteine and the closing phenylalanine or tryptophan. The D gene is left open where the match is weak. Size is omitted from some rows. Given values are once, few, many or a class for expanded clones.

TGTGCCAGCGACTTCGGGAACACTGAAGCTTTCTTT,CASDFGNTEAFF,-,TRBJ1-1,TRBV19,-
TGTGCCAGCATGCCTGGAGCGGGACCCCACAATGAGCAGTTCTTC,CASMPGAGPHNEQFF,TRBD2,TRBJ2-1,TRBV6-5,once
TGCGCCAGCAGCCAACGGGGGGGCCGAAATGAGCAGTTCTTC,CASSQRGGRNEQFF,TRBD2,TRBJ2-1,TRBV4-1,once
TGCGCCAGCGGTCCAGAGGGACTACTCTTCACAGATACGCAGTATTTT,CASGPEGLLFTDTQYF,TRBD2,TRBJ2-3,TRBV5-1,-
TGTGCCAGCAGTTTCGGGGGGGCTTCCTACGAGCAGTACTTC,CASSFGGASYEQYF,TRBD2,TRBJ2-7,TRBV28,-
TGTGCCAGCAGTGACCCTGGGACAGTTTATGGCTACACCTTC,CASSDPGTVYGYTF,TRBD1,TRBJ1-2,TRBV28,-
TGTGCCAGCAGCCAAGAGGGTCCCATTTGGGGGAGGGGAAACACCATATATTTT,CASSQEGPIWGRGNTIYF,-,TRBJ1-3,TRBV4-2,-
TGTGCCTGCCAATACAATGAGCAGTTCTTC,CACQYNEQFF,-,TRBJ2-1,TRBV30,-
TGTGCCAGCAGCCAAGGGGTCGCGGATGCCTGGGAGCAGTACTTC,CASSQGVADAWEQYF,-,TRBJ2-7,TRBV4-2,-
TGTGCCAGCAGCCAAACTTTATCTAGTGTCGGCAATCAGCCCCAGCATTTT,CASSQTLSSVGNQPQHF,-,TRBJ1-5,TRBV5-8,-
TGTGCCAGCACCAATGGAGGGGGGGACACTGAAGCTTTCTTT,CASTNGGGDTEAFF,-,TRBJ1-1,TRBV9,-
TGTGCCTGGAGCAGGGGTGAAAAACTGTTTTTT,CAWSRGEKLFF,-,TRBJ1-4,TRBV30,-
TGTGCCAGCAGCCCACTTGGTCAGCCCCAGCATTTT,CASSPLGQPQHF,-,TRBJ1-5,TRBV7-8,-
TGTGCCAGCAGTTTATTGTCGGCAGGGAATGGCTACACCTTC,CASSLLSAGNGYTF,-,TRBJ1-2,TRBV28,-
TGTGCCAGCAGCTACCCTAATAACTATGGCTACACCTTC,CASSYPNNYGYTF,-,TRBJ1-2,TRBV7-2,-
TGTGCCAGCAACCACCAGGTGCCTAGCAATCAGCCCCAGCATTTT,CASNHQVPSNQPQHF,-,TRBJ1-5,TRBV6-6,-
TGTGCCAGCAGCGTGACTCTAGCGGGAGTGTTGAATGAGCAGTTCTTC,CASSVTLAGVLNEQFF,TRBD2,TRBJ2-1,TRBV11-3,-